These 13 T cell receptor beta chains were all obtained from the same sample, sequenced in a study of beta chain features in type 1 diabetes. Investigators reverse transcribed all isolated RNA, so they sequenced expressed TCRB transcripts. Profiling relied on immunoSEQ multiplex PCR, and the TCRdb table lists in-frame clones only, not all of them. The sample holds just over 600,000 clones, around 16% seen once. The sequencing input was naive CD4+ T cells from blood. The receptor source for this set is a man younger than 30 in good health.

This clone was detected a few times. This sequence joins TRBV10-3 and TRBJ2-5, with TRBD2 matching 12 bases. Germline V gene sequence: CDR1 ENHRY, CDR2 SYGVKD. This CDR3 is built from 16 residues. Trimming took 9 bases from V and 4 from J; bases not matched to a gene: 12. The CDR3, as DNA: TGTGCCATTGGCATTGGACTAGCGGGATTGGGAGAGACCCAGTACTTC. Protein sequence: CAIGIGLAGLGETQYF.

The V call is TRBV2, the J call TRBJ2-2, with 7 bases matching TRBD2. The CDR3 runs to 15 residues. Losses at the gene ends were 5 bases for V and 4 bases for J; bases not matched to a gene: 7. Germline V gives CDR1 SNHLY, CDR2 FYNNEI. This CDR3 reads CASSLWTSSTGELFF. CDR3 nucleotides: TGTGCCAGCAGTTTATGGACTAGTTCCACCGGGGAGCTGTTTTTT.

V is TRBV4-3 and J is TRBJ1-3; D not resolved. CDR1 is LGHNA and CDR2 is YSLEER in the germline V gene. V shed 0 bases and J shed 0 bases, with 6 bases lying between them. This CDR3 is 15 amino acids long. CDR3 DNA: TGCGCCAGCAGCCAAGATAGGACCTCTGGAAACACCATATATTTT. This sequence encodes CASSQDRTSGNTIYF.

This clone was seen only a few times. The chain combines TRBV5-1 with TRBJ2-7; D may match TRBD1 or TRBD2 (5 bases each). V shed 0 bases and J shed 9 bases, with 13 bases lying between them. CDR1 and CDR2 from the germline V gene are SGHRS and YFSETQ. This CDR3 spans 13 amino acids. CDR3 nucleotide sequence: TGCGCCAGCAGCTTGGTGGGACGGAGTGTGCAGTACTTC. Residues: CASSLVGRSVQYF.

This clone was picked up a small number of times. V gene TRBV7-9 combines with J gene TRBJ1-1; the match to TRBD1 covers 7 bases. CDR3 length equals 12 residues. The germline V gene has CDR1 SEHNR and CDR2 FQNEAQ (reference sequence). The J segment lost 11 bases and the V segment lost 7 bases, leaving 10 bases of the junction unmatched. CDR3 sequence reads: CASNHATGEAFF. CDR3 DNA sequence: TGTGCCAGCAACCACGCCACAGGGGAGGCTTTCTTT.

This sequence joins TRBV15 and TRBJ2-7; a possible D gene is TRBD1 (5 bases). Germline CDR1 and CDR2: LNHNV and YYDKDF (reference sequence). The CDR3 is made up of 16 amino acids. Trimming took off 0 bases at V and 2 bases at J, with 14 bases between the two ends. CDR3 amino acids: CATSRDLTGQTYEQYF. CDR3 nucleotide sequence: TGTGCCACCAGCAGAGATCTCACAGGCCAAACCTACGAGCAGTACTTC.

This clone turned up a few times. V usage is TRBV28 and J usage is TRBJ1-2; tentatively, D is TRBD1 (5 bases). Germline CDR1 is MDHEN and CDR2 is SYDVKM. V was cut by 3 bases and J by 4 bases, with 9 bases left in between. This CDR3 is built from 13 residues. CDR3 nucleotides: TGTGCCAGCAGTTTCGGGGACTTCTATGGCTACACCTTC. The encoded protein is CASSFGDFYGYTF.

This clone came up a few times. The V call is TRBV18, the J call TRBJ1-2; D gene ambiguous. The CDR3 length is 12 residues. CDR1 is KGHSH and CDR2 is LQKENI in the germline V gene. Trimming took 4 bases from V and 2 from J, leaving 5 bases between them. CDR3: CASSLDNYGYTF. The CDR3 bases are TGTGCCAGCTCACTAGACAACTATGGCTACACCTTC.

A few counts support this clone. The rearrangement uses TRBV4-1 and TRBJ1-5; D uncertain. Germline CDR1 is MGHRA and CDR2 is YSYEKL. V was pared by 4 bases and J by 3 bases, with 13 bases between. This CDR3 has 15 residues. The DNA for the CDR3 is TGCGCCAGCAGCCGGAGCGACGGACCCAATCAGCCCCAGCATTTT. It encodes CASSRSDGPNQPQHF.

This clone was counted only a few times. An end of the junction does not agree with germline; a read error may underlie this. CDR3 in DNA: TGTGCCAGTAGTGACCCCGGGATCGAAAACTTC. Its protein is CASSDPGIENF. The chain carries TRBV19 and TRBJ2-5; perhaps TRBD2 as D (5 bases). From germline, CDR1 is LNHDA and CDR2 SQIVND (reference sequence). This CDR3 has 11 residues.

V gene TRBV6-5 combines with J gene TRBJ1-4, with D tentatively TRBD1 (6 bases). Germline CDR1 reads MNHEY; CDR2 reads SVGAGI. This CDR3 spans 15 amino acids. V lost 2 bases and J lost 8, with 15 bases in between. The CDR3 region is CASSYTAGEEEKLFF. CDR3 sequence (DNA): TGTGCCAGCAGTTACACGGCAGGGGAGGAAGAAAAACTGTTTTTT.

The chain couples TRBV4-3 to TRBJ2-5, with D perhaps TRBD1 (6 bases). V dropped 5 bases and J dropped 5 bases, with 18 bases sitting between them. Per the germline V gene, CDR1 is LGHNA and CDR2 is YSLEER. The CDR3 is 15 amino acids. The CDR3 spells CASSARGGGSETQYF. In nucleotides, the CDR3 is TGCGCCAGCAGCGCCCGAGGGGGTGGGTCGGAGACCCAGTACTTC.

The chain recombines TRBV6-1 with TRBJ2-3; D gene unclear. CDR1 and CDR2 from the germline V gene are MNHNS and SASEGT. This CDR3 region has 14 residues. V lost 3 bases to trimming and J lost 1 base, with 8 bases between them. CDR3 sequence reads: CASSEAARTDTQYF. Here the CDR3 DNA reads TGTGCCAGCAGTGAGGCAGCTCGCACAGATACGCAGTATTTT.